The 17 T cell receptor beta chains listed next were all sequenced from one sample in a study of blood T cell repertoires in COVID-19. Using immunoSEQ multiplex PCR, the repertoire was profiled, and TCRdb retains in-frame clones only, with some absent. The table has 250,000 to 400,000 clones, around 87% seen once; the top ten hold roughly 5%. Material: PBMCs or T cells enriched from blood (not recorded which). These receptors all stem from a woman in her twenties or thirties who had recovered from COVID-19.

CDR3 bases: TGTGCCAGCAGCTTGGATGCCCCCGGGGGTAGCTATGGCTACACCTTC. Its protein is CASSLDAPGGSYGYTF. The chain couples TRBV5-5 to TRBJ1-2, with D tentatively TRBD1 (5 bases). Trimming left V 0 bases short and J 4 bases short, with 16 bases between. The CDR3 covers 16 residues. In germline, CDR1 is SGHKS, CDR2 YYEKEE (reference sequence).

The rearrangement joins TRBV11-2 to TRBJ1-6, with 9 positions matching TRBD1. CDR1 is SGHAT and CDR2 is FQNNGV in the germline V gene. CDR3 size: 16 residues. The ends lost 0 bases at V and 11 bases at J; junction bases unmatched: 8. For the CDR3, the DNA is TGTGCCAGCAGCTTAGAGCCCGGGACAGGGCTAGCACCCCTCCACTTT. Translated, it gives CASSLEPGTGLAPLHF.

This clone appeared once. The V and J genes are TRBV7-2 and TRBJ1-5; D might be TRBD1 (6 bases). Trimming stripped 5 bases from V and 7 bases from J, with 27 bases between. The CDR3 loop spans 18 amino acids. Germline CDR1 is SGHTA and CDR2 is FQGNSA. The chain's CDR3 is CASSVYPGLYLDRQPQHF. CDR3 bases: TGTGCCAGCAGCGTGTACCCGGGCCTTTACCTAGACAGGCAGCCCCAGCATTTT.

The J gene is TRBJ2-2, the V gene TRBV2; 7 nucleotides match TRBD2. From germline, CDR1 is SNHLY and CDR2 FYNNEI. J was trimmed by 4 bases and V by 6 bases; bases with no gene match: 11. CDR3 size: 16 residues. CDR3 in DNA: TGTGCCAGCAGCCAACTAGCGATCCGGAGCACCGGGGAGCTGTTTTTT. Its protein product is CASSQLAIRSTGELFF.

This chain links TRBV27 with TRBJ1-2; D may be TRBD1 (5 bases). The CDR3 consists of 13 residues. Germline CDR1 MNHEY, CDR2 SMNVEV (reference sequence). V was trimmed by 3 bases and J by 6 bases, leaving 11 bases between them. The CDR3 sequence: CASSFGGGDGYTF. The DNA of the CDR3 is TGTGCCAGCAGTTTTGGTGGGGGGGATGGCTACACCTTC.

The CDR3 protein is CASSTGAPGEQYF. The CDR3 DNA reads TGTGCCAGCAGTACAGGGGCGCCTGGCGAGCAGTACTTC. The chain couples TRBV7-8 to TRBJ2-7; TRBD1 matches at 7 bases. V gave up 6 bases and J gave up 6 bases; unmatched junction bases: 8. This CDR3 has 13 residues. Germline V gives CDR1 SGHVS, CDR2 FQNEAQ.

The CDR3 here is CASSGGAGQGQYF. The CDR3 DNA sequence: TGTGCCAGCAGCGGTGGGGCGGGACAGGGGCAGTATTTT. The chain joins TRBV28 to TRBJ2-3; 9 positions agree with TRBD1. The CDR3 is 13 residues long. The germline CDR1 and CDR2 sequences are MDHEN and SYDVKM. Trimming at V came to 6 bases and at J to 11 bases, leaving 9 bases not matched to a gene.

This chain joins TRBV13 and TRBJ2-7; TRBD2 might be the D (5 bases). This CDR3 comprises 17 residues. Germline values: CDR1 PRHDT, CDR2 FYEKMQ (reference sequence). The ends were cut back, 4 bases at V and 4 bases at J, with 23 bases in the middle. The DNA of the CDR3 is TGTGCCAGCAGCTCGCGCTTCGAGGGAAGGGTAGATTACGAGCAGTACTTC. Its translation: CASSSRFEGRVDYEQYF.

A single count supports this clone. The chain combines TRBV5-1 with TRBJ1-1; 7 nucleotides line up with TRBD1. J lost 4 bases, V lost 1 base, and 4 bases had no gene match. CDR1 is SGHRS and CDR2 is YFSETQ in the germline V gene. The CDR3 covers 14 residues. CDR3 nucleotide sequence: TGCGCCAGCAGCTTGACAGGGGAGGCCACTGAAGCTTTCTTT. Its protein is CASSLTGEATEAFF. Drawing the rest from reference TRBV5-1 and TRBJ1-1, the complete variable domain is KAGVTQTPRYLIKTRGQQVTLSCSPISGHRSVSWYQQTPGQGLQFLFEYFSETQRNKGNFPGRFSGRQFSNSRSEMNVSTLELGDSALYLCASSLTGEATEAFFGQGTRLTVV.

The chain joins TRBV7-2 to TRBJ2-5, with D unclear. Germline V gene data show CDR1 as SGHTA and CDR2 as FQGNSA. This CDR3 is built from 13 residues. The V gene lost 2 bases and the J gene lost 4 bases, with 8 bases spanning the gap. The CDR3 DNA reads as TGTGCCAGCAGCTTAAGACAAGGAGAGACCCAGTACTTC. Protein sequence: CASSLRQGETQYF.

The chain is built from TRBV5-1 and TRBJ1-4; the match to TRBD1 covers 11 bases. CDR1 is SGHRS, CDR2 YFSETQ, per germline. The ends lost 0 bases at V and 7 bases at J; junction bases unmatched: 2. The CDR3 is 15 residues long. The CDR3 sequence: CASSLAGTGGEKLFF. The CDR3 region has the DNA TGCGCCAGCAGCTTGGCCGGGACAGGGGGTGAAAAACTGTTTTTT. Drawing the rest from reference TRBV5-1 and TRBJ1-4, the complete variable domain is KAGVTQTPRYLIKTRGQQVTLSCSPISGHRSVSWYQQTPGQGLQFLFEYFSETQRNKGNFPGRFSGRQFSNSRSEMNVSTLELGDSALYLCASSLAGTGGEKLFFGSGTQLSVL.

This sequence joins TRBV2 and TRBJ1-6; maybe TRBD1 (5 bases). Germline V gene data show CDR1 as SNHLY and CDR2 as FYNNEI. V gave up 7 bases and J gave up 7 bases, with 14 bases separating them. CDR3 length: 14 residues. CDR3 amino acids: CASMMDNWNSPLHF. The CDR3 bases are TGTGCCAGCATGATGGACAATTGGAATTCACCCCTCCACTTT.

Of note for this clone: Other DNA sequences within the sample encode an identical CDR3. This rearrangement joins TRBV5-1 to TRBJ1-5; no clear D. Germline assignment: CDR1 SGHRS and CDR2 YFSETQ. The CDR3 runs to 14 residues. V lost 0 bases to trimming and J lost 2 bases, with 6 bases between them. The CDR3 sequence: CASSLEGGNQPQHF. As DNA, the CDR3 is TGCGCCAGCAGCTTGGAGGGAGGCAATCAGCCCCAGCATTTT.

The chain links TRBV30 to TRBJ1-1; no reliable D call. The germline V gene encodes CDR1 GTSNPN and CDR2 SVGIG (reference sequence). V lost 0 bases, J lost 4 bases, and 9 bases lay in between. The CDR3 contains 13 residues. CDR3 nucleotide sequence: TGTGCCTGGAGTGTGGGCGATTTCACTGAAGCTTTCTTT. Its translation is CAWSVGDFTEAFF.

In DNA, the CDR3 is TGTGCCAGCAGCTTATCCCGGGATCCCGGTACCTACGAGCAGTACTTC. Protein sequence: CASSLSRDPGTYEQYF. The chain employs TRBV7-3 and TRBJ2-7; possible D gene TRBD2, 5 bases. The germline V gene encodes CDR1 SGHTA and CDR2 FQGTGA. V was cut by 2 bases and J by 2 bases, with 16 bases left in between. This CDR3 is 16 amino acids long.

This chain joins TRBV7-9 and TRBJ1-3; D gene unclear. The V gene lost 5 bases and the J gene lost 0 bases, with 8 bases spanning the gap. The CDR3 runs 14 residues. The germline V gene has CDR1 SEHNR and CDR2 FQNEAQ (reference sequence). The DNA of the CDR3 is TGTGCCAGCAGCCCTAATTACTCTGGAAACACCATATATTTT. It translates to CASSPNYSGNTIYF.

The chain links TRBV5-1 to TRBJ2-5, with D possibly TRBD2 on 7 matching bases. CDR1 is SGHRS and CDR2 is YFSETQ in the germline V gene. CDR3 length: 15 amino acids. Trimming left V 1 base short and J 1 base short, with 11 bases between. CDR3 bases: TGCGCCAGCAGCTTGAGGGGGGGACGCCAAGAGACCCAGTACTTC. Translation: CASSLRGGRQETQYF.